This TCR beta chain was documented in a study of beta chain features in type 1 diabetes. Study-wide findings and caveats: Patients with type 1 diabetes showed fewer VDJ junction insertions and more deletions. Whatever favoring of shorter templates PCR might show would apply equally to patients and controls. A moderate, significant TCRB CDR3 shortening appeared in type 1 diabetes across four CD4+ subsets.

Sequenced material consisted of expressed TCRB transcripts (all of the isolated RNA was reverse transcribed). The protocol was immunoSEQ multiplex PCR, while the TCRdb copy is restricted to in-frame clones and leaves out a portion. The repertoire holds over 20,000 clones, with 50% to 70% as singletons. The authors took one heparinised blood draw, averaging about 120 mL, from each donor. Of note for this clone: The antigen remains undetermined.

The germline CDR1 and CDR2 sequences are SGHTA and FQGNSA. Trimming removed 5 bases from V and 1 base from J, with 16 bases in between. There are 16 residues in the CDR3. The V call is TRBV7-2, the J call TRBJ2-3; D not resolved. This TCR derives from a man younger than 30 with type 1 diabetes. The sample comprised stem cell memory CD4+ T cells from blood. CDR3 nucleotides: TGTGCCAGCAGCAAATCGTCCGGCGGAGGCACAGATACGCAGTATTTT. This sequence encodes CASSKSSGGGTDTQYF.